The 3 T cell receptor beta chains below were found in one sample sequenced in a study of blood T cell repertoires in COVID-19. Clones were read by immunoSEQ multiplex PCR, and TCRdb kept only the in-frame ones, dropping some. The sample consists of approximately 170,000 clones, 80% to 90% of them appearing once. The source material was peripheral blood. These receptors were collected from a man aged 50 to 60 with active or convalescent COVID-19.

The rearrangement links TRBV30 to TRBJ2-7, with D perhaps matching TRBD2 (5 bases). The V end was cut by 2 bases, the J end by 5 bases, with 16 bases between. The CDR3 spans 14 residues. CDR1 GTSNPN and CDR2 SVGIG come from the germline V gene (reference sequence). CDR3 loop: CAWSNEGGTNEQYF. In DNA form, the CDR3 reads TGTGCCTGGAGTAACGAAGGAGGAACTAACGAGCAGTACTTC.

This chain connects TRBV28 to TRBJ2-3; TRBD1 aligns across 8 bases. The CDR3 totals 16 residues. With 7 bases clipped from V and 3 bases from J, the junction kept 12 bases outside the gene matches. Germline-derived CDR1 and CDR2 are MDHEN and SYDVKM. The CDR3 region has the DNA TGTGCCAGCACGAATCAGGGGGCTGGTGGTACAGATACGCAGTATTTT. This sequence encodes CASTNQGAGGTDTQYF.

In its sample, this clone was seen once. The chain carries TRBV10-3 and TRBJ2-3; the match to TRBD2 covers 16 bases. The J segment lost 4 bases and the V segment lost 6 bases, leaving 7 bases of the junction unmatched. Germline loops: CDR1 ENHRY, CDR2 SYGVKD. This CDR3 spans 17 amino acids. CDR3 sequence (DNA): TGTGCCATCAGGGGAACCGGGACTAGCGGGGGGGCAGATACGCAGTATTTT. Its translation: CAIRGTGTSGGADTQYF.